Presented here are 9 T cell receptor beta chains from one specimen sequenced in a study of shared clonotypes between healthy human individuals. Clones were read by immunoSEQ multiplex PCR, and TCRdb kept only the in-frame ones, dropping some. This sample carries some 2,000,000 clones, 85% to 95% of them seen once, and the ten largest clones take about 0.13%. Sequencing was carried out using naive CD4+ T cells sorted from blood. The subset: CD45RA+ positively selected. These receptors were collected from a man aged 18-30 years in good health.

The rearrangement joins TRBV10-2 to TRBJ2-7; TRBD2 matches at 10 bases. There are 15 residues in the CDR3. Per the germline V gene, CDR1 is WSHSY and CDR2 is SAAADI. With 4 bases clipped from V and 0 bases from J, the junction kept 3 bases outside the gene matches. The CDR3 region is CASSVLAGGSYEQYF. For the CDR3, the DNA is TGCGCCAGCAGTGTCTTAGCGGGAGGCTCCTACGAGCAGTACTTC.

This rearrangement joins TRBV6-5 to TRBJ2-1, with D perhaps given as TRBD1 or TRBD2 (5 bases each). The length of the CDR3 is 13 residues. CDR1 MNHEY and CDR2 SVGAGI come from the germline V gene. V was clipped by 4 bases and J by 6 bases, with 10 bases between them. The CDR3 sequence: CASSSRGANEQFF. CDR3 DNA sequence: TGTGCCAGCAGTTCGAGGGGAGCCAATGAGCAGTTCTTC.

The rearrangement uses TRBV7-2 and TRBJ2-1, with TRBD2 identical over 9 bases. Germline trimming cut 4 bases from V and 7 bases from J; bases unmatched to any gene: 8. This CDR3 has 15 amino acids. CDR1 and CDR2 (germline): SGHTA, FQGNSA. The CDR3: CASSSLAGFGNEQFF. CDR3 DNA sequence: TGTGCCAGCAGCTCACTAGCGGGCTTCGGAAATGAGCAGTTCTTC.

The genes are TRBV29-1 and TRBJ2-3; TRBD2 matches 8 bases. Trimming took 4 bases from V and 0 from J; bases not matched to a gene: 3. This CDR3 comprises 14 residues. CDR1 and CDR2 from the germline V gene are SQVTM and ANQGSEA. CDR3 region: CSVASGPSTDTQYF. The CDR3 DNA reads as TGCAGCGTTGCTAGCGGGCCGAGCACAGATACGCAGTATTTT.

V usage is TRBV6-6 and J usage is TRBJ2-7, with D uncertain. Germline V gene data show CDR1 as MNHNY and CDR2 as SVGAGI (reference sequence). Trimming took off 5 bases at V and 4 bases at J, with 9 bases between the two ends. This CDR3 has 12 amino acids. The CDR3 here is CASSPSGYEQYF. CDR3 in DNA: TGTGCCAGCAGTCCCTCAGGATACGAGCAGTACTTC.

This chain uses TRBV10-1 with TRBJ1-5; a possible D gene is TRBD1 (5 bases). The V end lost 6 bases, the J end lost 2 bases, and 11 bases lay between the germline ends. In germline, CDR1 is WNHNN, CDR2 SYGVQD (reference sequence). The CDR3 loop spans 14 amino acids. CDR3 in DNA: TGCGCCAGCAGAGGGAGGGGAGGCAATCAGCCCCAGCATTTT. This sequence encodes CASRGRGGNQPQHF.

The genes are TRBV4-1 and TRBJ2-2; D may be TRBD1 or TRBD2 (5 bases each). Germline V gene lookup returns CDR1 MGHRA and CDR2 YSYEKL. The V gene lost 2 bases and the J gene lost 6 bases, with 13 bases spanning the gap. The CDR3 loop spans 15 amino acids. In nucleotides, the CDR3 is TGCGCCAGCAGCCAACCAACTGGGGGTCCCGGGGAGCTGTTTTTT. Protein product: CASSQPTGGPGELFF.

V usage is TRBV4-1 and J usage is TRBJ2-7; the D call may be TRBD1 or TRBD2 (5 bases each). This CDR3 is built from 16 residues. Trimming removed 0 bases from V and 7 bases from J, with 19 bases in between. The germline CDR1 and CDR2 sequences are MGHRA and YSYEKL. The CDR3 nucleotides read TGCGCCAGCAGCCAAGATAAAGGGACCGCCGTCAAGGAGCAGTACTTC. It yields the protein CASSQDKGTAVKEQYF.

The gene calls are TRBV5-4 and TRBJ1-4; unclear D gene. The CDR3 spans 15 residues. Germline CDR1 and CDR2: SGHNT and YYREEE (reference sequence). Between the trimmed V and J ends, which lost 1 base and 2 bases, there was a span of 9 bases. As DNA, the CDR3 is TGTGCCAGCAGCTTGTCCCCGGACACTAATGAAAAACTGTTTTTT. Translated, it gives CASSLSPDTNEKLFF.